This record covers a single T cell receptor (beta chain). This sample was taken from a study of glioma-infiltrating T cells after dendritic cell vaccination. Study summary: Glioblastoma patients came from Phase I and II dendritic cell vaccination trials. Treatment, given 2003 to 2012, was autologous tumor lysate-pulsed dendritic cell vaccination.

Using immunoSEQ multiplex PCR, the repertoire was profiled, and TCRdb retains in-frame clones only, with some absent. There are some 100,000 clones in the sample; 85% occur only once, and about 3.2% lies in the top ten. This sequence originates from a human donor with glioblastoma. Sample: blood, taken before dendritic cell vaccination.

Here the CDR3 DNA reads TGTGCCAGCAGCCCACAGGGGGCGAACACTGAAGCTTTCTTT. Amino acid sequence: CASSPQGANTEAFF. The rearrangement links TRBV11-3 to TRBJ1-1, with 9 bases matching TRBD1. Germline values: CDR1 SGHNT, CDR2 YENEEA. The junction had 2 bases not matched to a gene; V was cut back by 5 bases and J by 1 base. This CDR3 contains 14 residues.